What follows describes a single TCR beta chain. Many counts were recorded for this clonotype. The target of this receptor is not known. Base qualities were left out, and no much larger clone turns up one base away. TCRdb lists the instrument as Illumina HiSeq 1500. In-frame beta chains were kept once TCRdb had trimmed the public reads at Q25 with fastp and called clones with MiXCR. One record per CDR3 amino acid sequence lists the most common genes and DNA. The sample table shows some 200,000 distinct CDR3 sequences, and less than 50% are seen once. The ten top clones hold over 45% of the sample. The sample's treatment or condition label, in plain terms: in vitro stimulation with specific CMV peptide epitopes to enrich CMV-specific T cells. The CDR3, cysteine through phenylalanine, is 16 amino acids long. Of all the DNA, just the CDR3 is kept, 48 bases in frame from base 1. Trimming at the junction amounts to 1 base on V and 4 bases on J, and the germline ends lie 15 bases apart. CDR1 and CDR2, per the germline V gene, are SGHVS and FQNEAQ.

The data originate from a study of T cell repertoires in cytomegalovirus infection (dated by TCRdb to about 2019). Describing the broader study: Peptide stimulations targeted recently identified HLA-C-restricted CMV epitopes, whose presentation resists viral immunomodulation, together with well-studied HLA-B-restricted epitopes. Because public TCR beta signatures pointed to carriage of CMV infection together with the matching HLA type, the HLA type of each donor mattered for the analysis.

Broader findings and caveats from the paper: Carriers of CMV infection plus the relevant HLA type were discriminated by the cumulative frequency of public TCR beta family members in the study cohort and in an independent approximately 400-donor cohort. In the ex vivo response, HLA-C-restricted CMV-specific TCR beta clonotypes were dominant, and in two of eight donors the single most frequent clonotype came from this HLA-C-restricted group.

The receptor's source is a human donor in good health (CMV status not recorded). Some clones in this sample may be carry-over from other donors' samples. The input for sequencing was CD8+ T cells from cultured PBMCs, taken from culture after CMV antigen stimulation. This chain is built from TRBV7-8 and TRBJ2-3; the D gene assignment is perhaps TRBD1 or TRBD2, with each matching 5 bases. The CDR3 corresponds to CASSLGGYGTPDTQYF. The sequenced DNA: TGTGCCAGCAGCTTAGGCGGGTACGGGACCCCAGATACGCAGTATTTT.